This T cell receptor beta chain was found in a study of OX40 agonist ivuxolimab in advanced cancers. Study as a whole: The dose-escalation cohort was approximately 84% male, with a mean age of around 54 years, ranging about 23 to 79.

The germline V gene encodes CDR1 LNHNV and CDR2 YYDKDF (reference sequence). The CDR3 consists of 15 residues. V was cut by 0 bases and J by 8 bases, with 13 bases left in between. The protocol was immunoSEQ multiplex PCR, while the TCRdb copy is restricted to in-frame clones and leaves out a portion. The data hold approximately 82,000 clones, with around 90% observed a single time. Collection of blood occurred at baseline, at cycle 4 day 1, and at cycle 7 day 1. V is TRBV15 and J is TRBJ1-4; D may be TRBD1 (5 bases). Here the sequenced sample was CD4+ or CD8+ T cells sorted from blood, taken in a trial of the OX40 agonist ivuxolimab. The source is an adult with an advanced solid tumor such as melanoma, head and neck, liver or kidney cancer. DNA of the CDR3: TGTGCCACCAGCAGAGATTATGACAGAAGGGAAAAACTGTTTTTT. It encodes CATSRDYDRREKLFF.